The clone carrying this TCR beta chain was found a few times. Its matching antigen is unknown. TCRdb re-called the reads with MiXCR, one entry per CDR3 protein. Of some 940,000 distinct CDR3 sequences detected, approximately 31% appear once; the ten largest clones hold about 14%. This entry belongs to a study of T cell repertoires in cytomegalovirus infection. As for the study in general: CMV epitopes used comprised recently identified HLA-C-restricted ones and well-studied HLA-B-restricted ones. Both CMV infection and a matching HLA type were indicated by public TCR beta signatures. Whole-study results and caveats: Carriers of CMV plus the relevant HLA were identified by cumulative public TCR beta family frequency. Within the response measured ex vivo, HLA-C-restricted CMV-specific TCR beta clonotypes were dominant.

Trimming pared 3 bases from V and 3 bases from J, leaving 14 bases between. This CDR3 comprises 15 residues. CDR1 is LNHDA and CDR2 is SQIVND in the germline V gene (reference sequence). The sequence was obtained from a human donor in good health (CMV status not recorded). Some clones in this sample may be carry-over from other donors' samples. The source was cultured CD8+ T cells from PBMCs, collected from culture after CMV antigen stimulation. The V call is TRBV19, the J call TRBJ1-2; D gene ambiguous. The CDR3 coding sequence is TGTGCCAGTAGTATGACCCTCGGAAGAGACTATGGCTACACCTTC. It yields the protein CASSMTLGRDYGYTF.